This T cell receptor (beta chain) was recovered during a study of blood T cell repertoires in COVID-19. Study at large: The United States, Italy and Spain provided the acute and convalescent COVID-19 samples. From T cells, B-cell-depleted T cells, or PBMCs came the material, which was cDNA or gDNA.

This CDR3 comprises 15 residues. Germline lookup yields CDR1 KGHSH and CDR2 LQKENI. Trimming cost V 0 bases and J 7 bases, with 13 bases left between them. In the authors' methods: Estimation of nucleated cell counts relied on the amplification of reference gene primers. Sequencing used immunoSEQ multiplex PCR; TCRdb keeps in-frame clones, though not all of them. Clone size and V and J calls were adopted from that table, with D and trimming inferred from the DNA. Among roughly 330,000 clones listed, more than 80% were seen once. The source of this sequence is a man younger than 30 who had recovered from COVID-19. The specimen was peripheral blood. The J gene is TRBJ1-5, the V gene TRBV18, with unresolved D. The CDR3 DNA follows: TGTGCCAGCTCACCACCGGGCTCCGGCGGGCAGCCCCAGCATTTT. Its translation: CASSPPGSGGQPQHF.